This is a list of T cell receptor beta chains from one sample in a study of blood T cell repertoires in COVID-19. TCRdb's copy holds only in-frame clones and misses some; the assay was immunoSEQ multiplex PCR. The sample consists of 200,000 to 250,000 clones, over 80% of them appearing once. Specimen: PBMCs or T cells enriched from blood (not recorded which). The receptors here all came from a man younger than 35 with acute COVID-19. Both conserved end residues are part of each CDR3. The order of the fields is clone size, V gene, D gene, J gene, CDR3 protein, CDR3 DNA. D genes are given only for firm matches. For some rows the clone size is stated as once, few or many, or as a class when expanded; others skip it.

clone_size: NA; v_call: TRBV15; d_call: NA; j_call: TRBJ1-5; cdr3_aa: CATSRDRQSNQPQHF; cdr3_nt: TGTGCCACCAGCAGGGATAGACAGAGCAATCAGCCCCAGCATTTT
clone_size: NA; v_call: TRBV3-1/TRBV3-2; d_call: TRBD1; j_call: TRBJ1-2; cdr3_aa: CASSLGQAYGYTF; cdr3_nt: TGTGCCAGCAGCCTTGGACAGGCCTATGGCTACACCTTC
clone_size: NA; v_call: TRBV21-1; d_call: NA; j_call: TRBJ2-5; cdr3_aa: CASSKGRQETQYF; cdr3_nt: TGTGCCAGCAGCAAGGGCAGACAAGAGACCCAGTACTTC
clone_size: NA; v_call: TRBV6-2/TRBV6-3; d_call: TRBD2; j_call: TRBJ2-1; cdr3_aa: CASSYAGASNEQFF; cdr3_nt: TGTGCCAGCAGTTACGCGGGAGCGAGCAATGAGCAGTTCTTC
clone_size: NA; v_call: TRBV7-9; d_call: NA; j_call: TRBJ1-6; cdr3_aa: CASSVSGSYNSPLHF; cdr3_nt: TGTGCCAGCAGCGTTTCAGGGTCCTATAATTCACCCCTCCACTTT
clone_size: NA; v_call: TRBV10-2; d_call: NA; j_call: TRBJ1-3; cdr3_aa: CASSERRTPSGNTIYF; cdr3_nt: TGCGCCAGCAGTGAGAGAAGGACACCCTCTGGAAACACCATATATTTT
clone_size: NA; v_call: TRBV12-3/TRBV12-4; d_call: NA; j_call: TRBJ2-1; cdr3_aa: CASSPWGGREQFF; cdr3_nt: TGTGCCAGCAGCCCTTGGGGGGGCCGTGAGCAGTTCTTC
clone_size: NA; v_call: TRBV30; d_call: NA; j_call: TRBJ2-1; cdr3_aa: CAWSQGGRNEQFF; cdr3_nt: TGTGCCTGGAGCCAGGGAGGACGCAATGAGCAGTTCTTC
clone_size: NA; v_call: TRBV27; d_call: TRBD2; j_call: TRBJ2-3; cdr3_aa: CASNGLAGASDTQYF; cdr3_nt: TGTGCCAGCAACGGGCTAGCGGGAGCGTCAGATACGCAGTATTTT
clone_size: NA; v_call: TRBV4-2; d_call: TRBD2; j_call: TRBJ2-1; cdr3_aa: CASSQEATSGLYNEQFF; cdr3_nt: TGTGCCAGCAGCCAAGAGGCTACTAGCGGACTCTACAATGAGCAGTTCTTC
clone_size: NA; v_call: TRBV7-9; d_call: NA; j_call: TRBJ1-5; cdr3_aa: CASSPDGVHSNQPQHF; cdr3_nt: TGTGCCAGCAGCCCGGACGGGGTTCATAGCAATCAGCCCCAGCATTTT
clone_size: NA; v_call: TRBV24-1; d_call: NA; j_call: TRBJ1-5; cdr3_aa: CATSDSRDNSQPQHF; cdr3_nt: TGTGCCACCAGTGATTCGAGGGACAACTCTCAGCCCCAGCATTTT
clone_size: NA; v_call: TRBV19; d_call: TRBD1; j_call: TRBJ1-1; cdr3_aa: CASTQSRGIRNTEAFF; cdr3_nt: TGTGCCAGTACCCAATCCAGGGGGATTCGGAACACTGAAGCTTTCTTT
clone_size: once; v_call: TRBV16; d_call: NA; j_call: TRBJ1-5; cdr3_aa: CASSQSDTNSNQPQHF; cdr3_nt: TGTGCCAGCAGCCAATCAGATACTAATAGCAATCAGCCCCAGCATTTT
clone_size: NA; v_call: TRBV12-3/TRBV12-4; d_call: NA; j_call: TRBJ2-7; cdr3_aa: CASSYGPHEQYF; cdr3_nt: TGTGCCAGCAGTTACGGTCCCCACGAGCAGTACTTC
clone_size: NA; v_call: TRBV28; d_call: TRBD1; j_call: TRBJ1-5; cdr3_aa: CASTRTGDNQPQHF; cdr3_nt: TGTGCCAGCACACGGACAGGAGACAATCAGCCCCAGCATTTT
clone_size: NA; v_call: TRBV5-1; d_call: TRBD2; j_call: TRBJ2-1; cdr3_aa: CASSLAGVASGIAVNEQFF; cdr3_nt: TGCGCCAGCAGCTTGGCCGGGGTTGCTAGCGGGATAGCGGTGAATGAGCAGTTCTTC
clone_size: NA; v_call: TRBV4-1; d_call: NA; j_call: TRBJ1-1; cdr3_aa: CASSPVPTVNTEAFF; cdr3_nt: TGCGCCAGCAGCCCCGTACCCACAGTTAACACTGAAGCTTTCTTT
clone_size: NA; v_call: TRBV5-1; d_call: NA; j_call: TRBJ2-4; cdr3_aa: CASSLEDIQYF; cdr3_nt: TGCGCCAGCAGCTTAGAGGACATTCAGTACTTC
clone_size: NA; v_call: TRBV12-5; d_call: NA; j_call: TRBJ2-5; cdr3_aa: CASGLGGRRETQYF; cdr3_nt: TGTGCTAGTGGTTTGGGGGGGCGCAGGGAGACCCAGTACTTC
clone_size: NA; v_call: TRBV7-2; d_call: NA; j_call: TRBJ1-3; cdr3_aa: CASSTRGGSSGNTIYF; cdr3_nt: TGTGCCAGCAGCACTAGGGGGGGGTCTTCTGGAAACACCATATATTTT
clone_size: NA; v_call: TRBV28; d_call: NA; j_call: TRBJ2-1; cdr3_aa: CASLAEEGDPGVDEQFF; cdr3_nt: TGTGCCAGCCTTGCTGAAGAGGGAGACCCGGGCGTCGATGAGCAGTTCTTC
clone_size: NA; v_call: TRBV10-2; d_call: NA; j_call: TRBJ2-7; cdr3_aa: CASSVGTRPYEQYF; cdr3_nt: TGCGCCAGCAGTGTGGGGACTCGCCCCTACGAGCAGTACTTC
clone_size: NA; v_call: TRBV5-4; d_call: TRBD2; j_call: TRBJ2-7; cdr3_aa: CASSFWREAYEQYF; cdr3_nt: TGTGCCAGCAGCTTCTGGCGGGAGGCTTACGAGCAGTACTTC
clone_size: NA; v_call: TRBV28; d_call: TRBD1; j_call: TRBJ1-1; cdr3_aa: CASSLGGTENTEAFF; cdr3_nt: TGTGCCAGCAGTTTAGGAGGGACAGAGAACACTGAAGCTTTCTTT
clone_size: NA; v_call: TRBV28; d_call: TRBD1; j_call: TRBJ1-2; cdr3_aa: CASSSSRKQGAGRNSGYTF; cdr3_nt: TGTGCCAGCAGTTCTTCCCGTAAACAGGGGGCGGGGAGGAACTCTGGCTACACCTTC
clone_size: NA; v_call: TRBV24-1; d_call: TRBD2; j_call: TRBJ2-1; cdr3_aa: CATSDSSGLAGGLWNEQFF; cdr3_nt: TGTGCCACCAGTGATAGCTCGGGACTAGCGGGAGGGCTTTGGAATGAGCAGTTCTTC
clone_size: once; v_call: TRBV6-5; d_call: NA; j_call: TRBJ1-1; cdr3_aa: CASSLPGAVEAFF; cdr3_nt: TGTGCCAGCAGTTTACCTGGAGCGGTTGAAGCTTTCTTT
clone_size: NA; v_call: TRBV10-1; d_call: NA; j_call: TRBJ1-5; cdr3_aa: CASSGLGRIRNQPQHF; cdr3_nt: TGCGCCAGCAGTGGACTAGGGAGGATTCGGAATCAGCCCCAGCATTTT
clone_size: NA; v_call: TRBV7-2; d_call: NA; j_call: TRBJ1-6; cdr3_aa: CASSMYRNSPLHF; cdr3_nt: TGTGCCAGCAGCATGTACAGGAATTCACCCCTCCACTTT
clone_size: NA; v_call: TRBV19; d_call: TRBD1; j_call: TRBJ2-7; cdr3_aa: CASSTSRDRGAYEQYF; cdr3_nt: TGTGCCAGTAGTACGAGCCGGGACAGGGGAGCCTACGAGCAGTACTTC
clone_size: NA; v_call: TRBV4-2; d_call: TRBD2; j_call: TRBJ2-7; cdr3_aa: CASSQDGTSANEQYF; cdr3_nt: TGTGCCAGCAGCCAAGACGGGACTAGCGCCAACGAGCAGTACTTC
clone_size: NA; v_call: TRBV5-8; d_call: TRBD1; j_call: TRBJ2-2; cdr3_aa: CASSLGDRVTGELFF; cdr3_nt: TGTGCCAGCAGCTTGGGGGACAGGGTCACCGGGGAGCTGTTTTTT
clone_size: once; v_call: TRBV5-1; d_call: NA; j_call: TRBJ1-2; cdr3_aa: CASSWGHYDSVTYGYTF; cdr3_nt: TGCGCCAGCAGCTGGGGGCATTATGACAGCGTTACCTATGGCTACACCTTC
clone_size: NA; v_call: TRBV4-1; d_call: TRBD1; j_call: TRBJ2-7; cdr3_aa: CASSQDSGTGWEQYF; cdr3_nt: TGCGCCAGCAGCCAAGATTCCGGGACAGGGTGGGAGCAGTACTTC
clone_size: NA; v_call: TRBV28; d_call: TRBD2; j_call: TRBJ2-1; cdr3_aa: CASGRPGGTYNEQFF; cdr3_nt: TGTGCCAGCGGACGACCGGGGGGGACCTACAATGAGCAGTTCTTC
clone_size: NA; v_call: TRBV27; d_call: TRBD1; j_call: TRBJ1-6; cdr3_aa: CASSRDRGASSPLHF; cdr3_nt: TGTGCCAGCAGTCGGGACAGGGGAGCGTCTTCACCCCTCCACTTT
clone_size: NA; v_call: TRBV11-2; d_call: TRBD2; j_call: TRBJ2-5; cdr3_aa: CASSFTGRRKETQYF; cdr3_nt: TGTGCCAGCAGCTTCACCGGGAGGAGAAAAGAGACCCAGTACTTC
clone_size: few; v_call: TRBV9; d_call: TRBD2; j_call: TRBJ2-7; cdr3_aa: CASSVRAGGWNEQYF; cdr3_nt: TGTGCCAGCAGCGTGAGAGCGGGAGGGTGGAACGAGCAGTACTTC
clone_size: NA; v_call: TRBV18; d_call: NA; j_call: TRBJ1-2; cdr3_aa: CASSPSVGVTYGYTF; cdr3_nt: TGTGCCAGCTCACCATCGGTCGGGGTCACCTATGGCTACACCTTC
clone_size: once; v_call: TRBV30; d_call: NA; j_call: TRBJ1-1; cdr3_aa: CAWSVSLGRMNTEAFF; cdr3_nt: TGTGCCTGGAGTGTAAGTCTAGGCCGGATGAACACTGAAGCTTTCTTT